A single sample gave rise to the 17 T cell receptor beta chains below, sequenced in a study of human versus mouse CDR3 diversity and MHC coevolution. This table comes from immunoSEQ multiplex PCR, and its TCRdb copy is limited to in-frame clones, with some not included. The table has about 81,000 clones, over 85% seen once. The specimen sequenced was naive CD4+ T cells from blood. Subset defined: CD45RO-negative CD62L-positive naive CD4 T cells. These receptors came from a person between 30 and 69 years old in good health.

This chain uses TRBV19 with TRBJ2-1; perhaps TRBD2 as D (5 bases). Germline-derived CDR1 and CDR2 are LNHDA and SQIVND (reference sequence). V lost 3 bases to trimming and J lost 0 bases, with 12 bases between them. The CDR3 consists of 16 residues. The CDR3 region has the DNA TGTGCCAGTAGTATCCGGGAAAGCAGCTCCTACAATGAGCAGTTCTTC. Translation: CASSIRESSSYNEQFF.

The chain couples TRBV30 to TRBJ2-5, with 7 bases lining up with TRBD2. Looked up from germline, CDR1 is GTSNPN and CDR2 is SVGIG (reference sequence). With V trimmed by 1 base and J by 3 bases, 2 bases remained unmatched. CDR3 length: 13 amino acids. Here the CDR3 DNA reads TGTGCCTGGAGTGGCAGCGGGAAAGAGACCCAGTACTTC. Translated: CAWSGSGKETQYF. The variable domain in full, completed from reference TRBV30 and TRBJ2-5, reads SQTIHQWPATLVQPVGSPLSLECTVEGTSNPNLYWYRQAAGRGLQLLFYSVGIGQISSEVPQNLSASRPQDRQFILSSKKLLLSDSGFYLCAWSGSGKETQYFGPGTRLLVL.

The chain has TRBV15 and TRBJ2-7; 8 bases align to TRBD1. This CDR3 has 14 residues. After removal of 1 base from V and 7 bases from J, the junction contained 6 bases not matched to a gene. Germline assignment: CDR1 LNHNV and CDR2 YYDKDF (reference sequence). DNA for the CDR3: TGTGCCACCAGCAGAGCGGGACAGGCGTATGAGCAGTACTTC. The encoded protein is CATSRAGQAYEQYF.

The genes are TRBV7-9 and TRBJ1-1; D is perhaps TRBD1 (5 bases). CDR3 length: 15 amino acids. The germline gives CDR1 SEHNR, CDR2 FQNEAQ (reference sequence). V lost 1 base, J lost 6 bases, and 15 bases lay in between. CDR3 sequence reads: CASSLEGLGRAEAFF. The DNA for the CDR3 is TGTGCCAGCAGCTTAGAGGGACTGGGGAGGGCTGAAGCTTTCTTT.

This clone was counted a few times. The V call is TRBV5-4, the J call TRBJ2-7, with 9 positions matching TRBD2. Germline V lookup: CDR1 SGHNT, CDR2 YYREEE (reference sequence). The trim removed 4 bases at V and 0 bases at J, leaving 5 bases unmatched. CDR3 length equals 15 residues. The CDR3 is CASSRSGGLSYEQYF. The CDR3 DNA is TGTGCCAGCAGCCGTAGCGGGGGCCTCTCCTACGAGCAGTACTTC. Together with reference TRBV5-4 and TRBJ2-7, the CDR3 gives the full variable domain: ETGVTQSPTHLIKTRGQQVTLRCSSQSGHNTVSWYQQALGQGPQFIFQYYREEENGRGNFPPRFSGLQFPNYSSELNVNALELDDSALYLCASSRSGGLSYEQYFGPGTRLTVT.

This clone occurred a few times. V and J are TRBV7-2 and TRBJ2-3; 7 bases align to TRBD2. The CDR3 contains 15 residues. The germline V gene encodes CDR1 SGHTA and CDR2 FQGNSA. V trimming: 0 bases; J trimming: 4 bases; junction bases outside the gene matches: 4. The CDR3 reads CASSLAGGPADTQYF. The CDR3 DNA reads TGTGCCAGCAGCTTAGCGGGAGGGCCGGCAGATACGCAGTATTTT.

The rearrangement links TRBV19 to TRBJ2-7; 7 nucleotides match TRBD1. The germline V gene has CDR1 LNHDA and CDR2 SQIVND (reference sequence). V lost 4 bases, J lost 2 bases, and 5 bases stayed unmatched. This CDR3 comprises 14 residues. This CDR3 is CASSTQGWTYEQYF. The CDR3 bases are TGTGCCAGTAGTACACAGGGGTGGACCTACGAGCAGTACTTC.

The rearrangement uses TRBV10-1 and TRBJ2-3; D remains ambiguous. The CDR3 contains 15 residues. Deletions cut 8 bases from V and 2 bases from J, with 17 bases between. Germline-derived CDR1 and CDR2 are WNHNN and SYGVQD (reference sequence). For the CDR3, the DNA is TGCGCCAGCCGCCTCCCCAGTACCCACACAGATACGCAGTATTTT. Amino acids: CASRLPSTHTDTQYF.

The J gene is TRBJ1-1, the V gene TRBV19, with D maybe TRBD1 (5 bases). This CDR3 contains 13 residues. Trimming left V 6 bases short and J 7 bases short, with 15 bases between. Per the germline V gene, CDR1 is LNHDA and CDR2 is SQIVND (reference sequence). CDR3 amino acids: CASSGRGWSEAFF. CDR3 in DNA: TGTGCCAGTAGCGGGAGGGGTTGGAGTGAAGCTTTCTTT.

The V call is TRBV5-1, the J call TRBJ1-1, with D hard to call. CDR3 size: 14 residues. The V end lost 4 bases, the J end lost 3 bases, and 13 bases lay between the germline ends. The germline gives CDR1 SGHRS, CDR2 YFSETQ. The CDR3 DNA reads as TGCGCCAGCAGCGCCCGGGAGATGGACACTGAAGCTTTCTTT. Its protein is CASSAREMDTEAFF.

CDR3 residues: CASSTPSGSGTGELFF. Written as DNA, the CDR3 is TGTGCCAGTAGTACCCCTAGCGGGAGTGGGACCGGGGAGCTGTTTTTT. This chain connects TRBV19 to TRBJ2-2; 10 positions agree with TRBD2. Germline CDR1 LNHDA, CDR2 SQIVND (reference sequence). V dropped 4 bases and J dropped 5; count of bases not matched to a gene: 7. The CDR3 has 16 residues.

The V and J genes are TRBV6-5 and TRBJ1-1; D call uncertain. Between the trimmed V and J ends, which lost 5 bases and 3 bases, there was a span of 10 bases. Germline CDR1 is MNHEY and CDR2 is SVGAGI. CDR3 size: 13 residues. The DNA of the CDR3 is TGTGCCAGCAGTAGCATGGTGGACACTGAAGCTTTCTTT. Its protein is CASSSMVDTEAFF.

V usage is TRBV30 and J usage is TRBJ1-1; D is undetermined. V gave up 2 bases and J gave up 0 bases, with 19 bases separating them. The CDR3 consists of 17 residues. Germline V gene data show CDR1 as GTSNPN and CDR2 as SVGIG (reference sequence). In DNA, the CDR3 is TGTGCCTGGAGTCAACCACCTACGCGGCCCATGAACACTGAAGCTTTCTTT. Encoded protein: CAWSQPPTRPMNTEAFF.

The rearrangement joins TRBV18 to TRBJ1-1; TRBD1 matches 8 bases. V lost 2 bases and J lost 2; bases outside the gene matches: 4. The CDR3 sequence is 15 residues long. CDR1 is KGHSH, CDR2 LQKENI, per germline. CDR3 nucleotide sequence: TGTGCCAGCTCACCATTGACAGGGGACAACACTGAAGCTTTCTTT. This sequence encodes CASSPLTGDNTEAFF.

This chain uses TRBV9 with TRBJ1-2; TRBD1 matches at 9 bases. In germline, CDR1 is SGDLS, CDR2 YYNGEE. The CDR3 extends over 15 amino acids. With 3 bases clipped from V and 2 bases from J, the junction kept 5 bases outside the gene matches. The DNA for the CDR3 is TGTGCCAGCAGCGCCCAGGGACAGGGAAACTATGGCTACACCTTC. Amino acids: CASSAQGQGNYGYTF.

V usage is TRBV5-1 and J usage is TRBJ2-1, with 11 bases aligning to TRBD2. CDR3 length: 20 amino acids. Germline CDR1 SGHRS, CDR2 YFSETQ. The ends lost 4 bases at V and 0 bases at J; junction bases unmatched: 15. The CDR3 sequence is CASSLLAGGQGGSSYNEQFF. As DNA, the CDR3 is TGCGCCAGCAGCCTTTTAGCGGGAGGGCAAGGGGGGAGCTCCTACAATGAGCAGTTCTTC.

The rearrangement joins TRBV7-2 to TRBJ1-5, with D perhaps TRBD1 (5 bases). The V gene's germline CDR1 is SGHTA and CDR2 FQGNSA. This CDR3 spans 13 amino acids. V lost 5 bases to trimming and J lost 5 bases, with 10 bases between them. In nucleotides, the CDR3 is TGTGCCAGCAGCCCGGCAGGGCATCAGCCCCAGCATTTT. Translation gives CASSPAGHQPQHF.